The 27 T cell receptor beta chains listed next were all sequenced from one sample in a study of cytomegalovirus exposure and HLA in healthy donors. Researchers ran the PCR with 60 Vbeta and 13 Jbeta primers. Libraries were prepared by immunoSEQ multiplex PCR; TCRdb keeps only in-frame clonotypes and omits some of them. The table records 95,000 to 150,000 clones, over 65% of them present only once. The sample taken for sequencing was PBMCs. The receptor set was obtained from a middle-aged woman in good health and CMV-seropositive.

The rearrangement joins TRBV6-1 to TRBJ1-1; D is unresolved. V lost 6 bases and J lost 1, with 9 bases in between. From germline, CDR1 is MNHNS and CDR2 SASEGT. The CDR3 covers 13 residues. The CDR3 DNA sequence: TGTGCCAGCAGGACTTCGCAGAACACTGAAGCTTTCTTT. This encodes CASRTSQNTEAFF.

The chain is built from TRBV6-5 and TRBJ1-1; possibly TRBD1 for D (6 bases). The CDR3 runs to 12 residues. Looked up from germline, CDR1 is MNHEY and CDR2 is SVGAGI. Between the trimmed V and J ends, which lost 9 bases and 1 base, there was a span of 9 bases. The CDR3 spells CASSQGNTEAFF. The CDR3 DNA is TGTGCCAGTTCACAGGGGAACACTGAAGCTTTCTTT.

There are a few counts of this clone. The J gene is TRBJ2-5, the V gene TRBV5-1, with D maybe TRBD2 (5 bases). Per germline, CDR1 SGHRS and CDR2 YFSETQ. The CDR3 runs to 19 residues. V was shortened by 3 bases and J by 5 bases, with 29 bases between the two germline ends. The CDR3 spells CASSSEGPRGSANRETQYF. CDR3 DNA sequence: TGCGCCAGCAGCTCAGAAGGCCCCAGAGGGAGCGCGAACCGGGAGACCCAGTACTTC.

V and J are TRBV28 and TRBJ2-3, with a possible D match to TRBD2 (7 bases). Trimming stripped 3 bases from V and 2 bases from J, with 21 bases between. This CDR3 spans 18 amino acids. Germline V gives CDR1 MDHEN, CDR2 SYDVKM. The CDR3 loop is CASSFLLQGRGATDTQYF. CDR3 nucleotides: TGTGCCAGCAGTTTCTTACTCCAGGGGAGGGGAGCCACAGATACGCAGTATTTT.

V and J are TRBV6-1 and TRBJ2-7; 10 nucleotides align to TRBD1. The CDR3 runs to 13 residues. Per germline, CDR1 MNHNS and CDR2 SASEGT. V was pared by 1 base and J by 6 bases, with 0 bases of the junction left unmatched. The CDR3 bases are TGTGCCAGCAGTGAAGGGGACAGGGGCGAGCAGTACTTC. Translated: CASSEGDRGEQYF.

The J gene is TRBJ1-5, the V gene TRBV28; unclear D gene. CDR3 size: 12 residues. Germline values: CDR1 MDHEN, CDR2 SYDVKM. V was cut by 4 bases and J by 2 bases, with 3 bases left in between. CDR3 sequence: CASSSGNQPQHF. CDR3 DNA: TGTGCCAGCAGTTCGGGCAATCAGCCCCAGCATTTT.

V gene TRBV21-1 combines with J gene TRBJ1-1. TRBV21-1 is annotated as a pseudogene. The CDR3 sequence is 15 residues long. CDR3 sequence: CASSRARDWNTEAFF. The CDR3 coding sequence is TGTGCCAGCAGCCGAGCACGGGATTGGAACACTGAAGCTTTCTTT.

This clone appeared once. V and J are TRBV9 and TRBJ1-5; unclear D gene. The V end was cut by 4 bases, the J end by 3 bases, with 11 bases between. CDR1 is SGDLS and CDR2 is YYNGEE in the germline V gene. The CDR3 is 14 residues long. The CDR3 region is CASSPGGYNQPQHF. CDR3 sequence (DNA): TGTGCCAGCAGCCCCGGCGGGTACAATCAGCCCCAGCATTTT.

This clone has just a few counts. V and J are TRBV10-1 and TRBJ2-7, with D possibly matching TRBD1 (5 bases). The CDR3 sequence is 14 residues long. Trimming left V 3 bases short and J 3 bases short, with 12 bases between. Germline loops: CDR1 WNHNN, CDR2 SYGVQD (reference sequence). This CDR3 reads CASSERQWDYEQYF. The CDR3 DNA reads TGCGCCAGCAGTGAAAGACAGTGGGACTACGAGCAGTACTTC.

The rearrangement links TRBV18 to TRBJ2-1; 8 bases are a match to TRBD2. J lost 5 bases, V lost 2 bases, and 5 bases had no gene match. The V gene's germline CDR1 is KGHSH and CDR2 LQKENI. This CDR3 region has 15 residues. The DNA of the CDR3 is TGTGCCAGCTCACCATCTAGCGGGCGCGACAATGAGCAGTTCTTC. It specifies CASSPSSGRDNEQFF.

CDR3 in DNA: TGTGCCAGCAGTCCGGGACAGGGATCTAGGTACGAGCAGTACTTC. It yields the protein CASSPGQGSRYEQYF. The chain employs TRBV27 and TRBJ2-7, with 9 bases lining up with TRBD1. Losses at the gene ends were 5 bases for V and 4 bases for J; bases not matched to a gene: 9. Per the germline V gene, CDR1 is MNHEY and CDR2 is SMNVEV (reference sequence). The CDR3 extends over 15 amino acids.

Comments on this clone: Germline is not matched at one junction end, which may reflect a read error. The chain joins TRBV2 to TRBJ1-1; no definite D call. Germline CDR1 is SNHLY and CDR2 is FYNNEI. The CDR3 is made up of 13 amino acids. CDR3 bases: TGTGCCGGCAGATACCAGCGGGACACTGAAGCTTTCTTT. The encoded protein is CAGRYQRDTEAFF.

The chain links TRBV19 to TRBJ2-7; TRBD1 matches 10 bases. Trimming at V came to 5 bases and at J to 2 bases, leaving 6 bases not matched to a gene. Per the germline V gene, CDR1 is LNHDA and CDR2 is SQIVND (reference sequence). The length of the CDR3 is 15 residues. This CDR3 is CASSAGQGVTYEQYF. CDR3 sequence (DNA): TGTGCCAGTAGTGCCGGACAGGGGGTGACCTACGAGCAGTACTTC.

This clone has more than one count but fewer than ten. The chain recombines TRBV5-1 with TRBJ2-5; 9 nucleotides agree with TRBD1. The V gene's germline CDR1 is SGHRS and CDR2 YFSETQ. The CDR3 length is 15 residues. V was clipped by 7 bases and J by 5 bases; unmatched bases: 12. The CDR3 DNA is TGCGCCAGCCATACCTTGACAGGGGGAGGGGAGACCCAGTACTTC. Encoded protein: CASHTLTGGGETQYF.

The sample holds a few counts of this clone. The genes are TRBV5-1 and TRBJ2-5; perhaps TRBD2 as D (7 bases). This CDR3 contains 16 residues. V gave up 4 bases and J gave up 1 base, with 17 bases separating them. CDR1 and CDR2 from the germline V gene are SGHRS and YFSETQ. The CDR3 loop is CASSLGALAVQETQYF. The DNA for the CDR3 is TGCGCCAGCAGCCTGGGGGCCCTAGCGGTCCAAGAGACCCAGTACTTC.

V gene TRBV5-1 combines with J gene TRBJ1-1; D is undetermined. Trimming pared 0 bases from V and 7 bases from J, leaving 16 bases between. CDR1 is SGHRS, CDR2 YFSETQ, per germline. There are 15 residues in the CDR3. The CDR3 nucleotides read TGCGCCAGCAGCTTGGTACCGGGTCTTTCGAGTGAAGCTTTCTTT. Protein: CASSLVPGLSSEAFF.

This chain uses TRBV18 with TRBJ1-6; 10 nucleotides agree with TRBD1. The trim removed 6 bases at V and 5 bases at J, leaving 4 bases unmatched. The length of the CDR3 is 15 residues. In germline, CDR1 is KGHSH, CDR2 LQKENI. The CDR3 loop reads CASSPGTGDNSPLHF. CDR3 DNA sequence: TGTGCCAGCTCTCCCGGGACAGGGGATAATTCACCCCTCCACTTT.

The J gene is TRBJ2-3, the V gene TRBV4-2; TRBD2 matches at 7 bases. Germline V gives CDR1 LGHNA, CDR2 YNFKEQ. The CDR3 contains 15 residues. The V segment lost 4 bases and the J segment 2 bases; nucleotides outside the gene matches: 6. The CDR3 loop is CASSRLAGITDTQYF. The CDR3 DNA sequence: TGTGCCAGCAGCCGGTTAGCGGGCATCACAGATACGCAGTATTTT.

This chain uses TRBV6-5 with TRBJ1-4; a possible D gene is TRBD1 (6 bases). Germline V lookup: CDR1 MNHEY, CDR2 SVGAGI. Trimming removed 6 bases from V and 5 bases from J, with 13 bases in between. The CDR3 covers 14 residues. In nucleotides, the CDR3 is TGTGCCAGCAGCCGGGACACGCTGAATGAAAAACTGTTTTTT. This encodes CASSRDTLNEKLFF.

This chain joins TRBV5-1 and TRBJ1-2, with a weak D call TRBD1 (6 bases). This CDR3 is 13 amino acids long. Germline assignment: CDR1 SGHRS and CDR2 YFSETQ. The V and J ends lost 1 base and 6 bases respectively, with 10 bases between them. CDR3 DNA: TGCGCCAGCAGCTTGAGGTCAGGGGATGGCTACACCTTC. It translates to CASSLRSGDGYTF.

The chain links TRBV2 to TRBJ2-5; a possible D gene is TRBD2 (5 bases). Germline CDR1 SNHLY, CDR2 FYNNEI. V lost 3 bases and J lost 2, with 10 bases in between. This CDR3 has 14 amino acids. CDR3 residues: CASSDRESQETQYF. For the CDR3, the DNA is TGTGCCAGCAGTGACCGGGAATCGCAAGAGACCCAGTACTTC.

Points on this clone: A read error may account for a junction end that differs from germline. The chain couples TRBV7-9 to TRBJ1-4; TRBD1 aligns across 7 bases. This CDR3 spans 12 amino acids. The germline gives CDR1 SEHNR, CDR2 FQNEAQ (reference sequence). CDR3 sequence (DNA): TGTTCCAGCAGCTTAACACAGGGGAAACTGTTTTTT. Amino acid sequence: CSSSLTQGKLFF. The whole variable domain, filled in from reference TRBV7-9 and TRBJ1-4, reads DTGVSQNPRHKITKRGQNVTFRCDPISEHNRLYWYRQTLGQGPEFLTYFQNEAQLEKSRLLSDRFSAERPKGSFSTLEIQRTEQGDSAMYLCSSSLTQGKLFFGSGTQLSVL.

The CDR3 region has the DNA TGCAGCCTCCTTGACTACAGACAACAGTACTTC. This gives the protein CSLLDYRQQYF. This chain connects TRBV20-1 to TRBJ2-7; D may be TRBD2 (5 bases). The CDR3 has 11 residues. Germline CDR1 and CDR2: DFQATT and SNEGSKA (reference sequence).

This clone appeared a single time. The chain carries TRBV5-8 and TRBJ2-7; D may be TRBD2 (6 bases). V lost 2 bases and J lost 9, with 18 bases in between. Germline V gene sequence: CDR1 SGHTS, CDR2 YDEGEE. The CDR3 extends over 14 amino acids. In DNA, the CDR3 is TGTGCCAGCAGCTTTACAACGGGACTTCTCGGGCAGTACTTC. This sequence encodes CASSFTTGLLGQYF.

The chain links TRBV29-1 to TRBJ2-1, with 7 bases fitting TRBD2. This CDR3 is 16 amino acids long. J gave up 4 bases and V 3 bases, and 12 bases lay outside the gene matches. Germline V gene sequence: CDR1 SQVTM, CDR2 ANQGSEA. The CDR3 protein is CSVDIPSGPTYNEQFF. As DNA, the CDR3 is TGCAGCGTTGACATTCCTAGCGGACCAACATACAATGAGCAGTTCTTC.

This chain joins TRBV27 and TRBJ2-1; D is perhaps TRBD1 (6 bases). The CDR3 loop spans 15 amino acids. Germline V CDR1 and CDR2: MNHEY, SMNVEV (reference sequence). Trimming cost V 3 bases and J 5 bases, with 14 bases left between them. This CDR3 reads CASSFSAGVNNEQFF. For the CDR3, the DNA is TGTGCCAGCAGTTTCTCGGCAGGGGTCAACAATGAGCAGTTCTTC.

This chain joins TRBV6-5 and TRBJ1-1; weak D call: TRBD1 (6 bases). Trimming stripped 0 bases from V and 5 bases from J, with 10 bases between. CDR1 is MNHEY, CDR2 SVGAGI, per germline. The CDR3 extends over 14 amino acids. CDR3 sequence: CASSYSTGETEAFF. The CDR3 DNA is TGTGCCAGCAGTTACTCGACAGGTGAAACTGAAGCTTTCTTT.